These T cell receptor beta chains were read from a single sample in a study of blood T cell repertoires in COVID-19. Measured with immunoSEQ multiplex PCR; TCRdb has only the in-frame clones, and not every one. The sample lists 120,000 or so clones; around nine tenths were seen once. The sequenced sample was peripheral blood. These receptors were taken from a woman between 50 and 59 years old with acute or convalescent COVID-19. Each CDR3 is given with its conserved first and last residue. Clone size, where shown, is once, few, many, or a class for clones that have expanded.

clone size: .; V gene: TRBV12-3/TRBV12-4; J gene: TRBJ2-2; CDR3 protein: CASSLSYRELFF
clone size: .; V gene: TRBV13; J gene: TRBJ2-1; CDR3 protein: CAIPGQGINEQFF
clone size: .; V gene: TRBV6-2/TRBV6-3; J gene: TRBJ2-7; CDR3 protein: CASSHSRLAFPHEQYF
clone size: .; V gene: TRBV12-5; J gene: TRBJ1-4; CDR3 protein: CASGFPPATNEKLFF
clone size: few; V gene: TRBV7-9; J gene: TRBJ1-5; CDR3 protein: CASSTSTGRYQPQHF
clone size: .; V gene: TRBV9; J gene: TRBJ2-2; CDR3 protein: CASSVVGSSGGPWDTGELFF
clone size: .; V gene: TRBV18; J gene: TRBJ1-2; CDR3 protein: CASSPQGNGYTF
clone size: .; V gene: TRBV9; J gene: TRBJ2-3; CDR3 protein: CASSVARAGGTDTQYF
clone size: once; V gene: TRBV24-1; J gene: TRBJ2-2; CDR3 protein: CATSDRTSANTGELFF
clone size: .; V gene: TRBV7-2; J gene: TRBJ2-5; CDR3 protein: CASSPRLAGGLLEETQYF
clone size: .; V gene: TRBV4-3; J gene: TRBJ2-7; CDR3 protein: CASSWGSGTTYEQYF
clone size: .; V gene: TRBV12-3/TRBV12-4; J gene: TRBJ1-2; CDR3 protein: CASSKDRALGYTF
clone size: .; V gene: TRBV6-6; J gene: TRBJ1-1; CDR3 protein: CASSYRQGPEAFF
clone size: .; V gene: TRBV10-3; J gene: TRBJ2-2; CDR3 protein: CAISYTGSGELFF
clone size: .; V gene: TRBV2; J gene: TRBJ1-4; CDR3 protein: CASSFGTGSDEKLFF
clone size: .; V gene: TRBV9; J gene: TRBJ2-5; CDR3 protein: CASSVQGHLGETQYF
clone size: .; V gene: TRBV11-2; J gene: TRBJ1-2; CDR3 protein: CASNRPGQGKGGYTF
clone size: .; V gene: TRBV14; J gene: TRBJ1-3; CDR3 protein: CASSHDRGGNTIYF
clone size: .; V gene: TRBV7-2; J gene: TRBJ1-5; CDR3 protein: CASSLGRGGQPQHF
clone size: .; V gene: TRBV7-9; J gene: TRBJ2-3; CDR3 protein: CASTPLAGVDTQYF
clone size: .; V gene: TRBV5-1; J gene: TRBJ2-7; CDR3 protein: CASSFRTGDEQYF
clone size: .; V gene: TRBV27; J gene: TRBJ2-7; CDR3 protein: CASSFGSGGTYEQYF
clone size: .; V gene: TRBV30; J gene: TRBJ2-3; CDR3 protein: CAYHRQGAVADTQYF
clone size: .; V gene: TRBV10-3; J gene: TRBJ1-2; CDR3 protein: CAISETGTAYGYTF
clone size: .; V gene: TRBV18; J gene: TRBJ1-2; CDR3 protein: CASSPEGASRYTF
clone size: .; V gene: TRBV5-1; J gene: TRBJ2-7; CDR3 protein: CASSSARTAAYEQYF
clone size: .; V gene: TRBV10-3; J gene: TRBJ2-1; CDR3 protein: CAITSQTYNEQFF
clone size: few; V gene: TRBV10-3; J gene: TRBJ2-1; CDR3 protein: CAISEKRERDEQFF
clone size: .; V gene: TRBV6-6; J gene: TRBJ1-1; CDR3 protein: CASSYEPGKIAFF
clone size: .; V gene: TRBV30; J gene: TRBJ2-7; CDR3 protein: CAWSRDLLAGGTSASYEQYF
clone size: once; V gene: TRBV5-1; J gene: TRBJ2-5; CDR3 protein: CASSPPVSGGPETQYF
clone size: .; V gene: TRBV3-1/TRBV3-2; J gene: TRBJ1-1; CDR3 protein: CASSQVPTEAFF
clone size: .; V gene: TRBV24-1; J gene: TRBJ2-5; CDR3 protein: CATSDPGQQETQYF
clone size: .; V gene: TRBV18; J gene: TRBJ2-5; CDR3 protein: CASSARSRTDQETQYF